This TCR beta chain was documented in a study of cytomegalovirus exposure and HLA in healthy donors. The wider study: Earlier findings included more than 95 million unique TCR beta sequences obtained from 150 million to 200 million T cells.

Notes on the study in general: Generally TCR sequences proved uncommon, though certain public TCRs appeared in numerous donors.

Concerning this clone: No antigen is known for it.

In the PCR, 60 Vbeta and 13 Jbeta primers were used. This table comes from immunoSEQ multiplex PCR, and its TCRdb copy is limited to in-frame clones, with some not included. The sample holds about 73,000 clones, roughly 71% seen once. Sequences were obtained from PBMCs. The TCR was taken from a man aged 70 or older in good health and CMV-seronegative.

As DNA, the CDR3 is TGTGCCAGCAGCGGCCCCAGACAGGGTAGCCACAATGAGCAGTTCTTC. Its translation: CASSGPRQGSHNEQFF. V gene TRBV9 combines with J gene TRBJ2-1; TRBD1 matches 7 bases. The CDR3 spans 16 residues. V trimming: 3 bases; J trimming: 5 bases; junction bases outside the gene matches: 11. CDR1 and CDR2 from the germline V gene are SGDLS and YYNGEE.